This TCR beta chain was observed in a study of blood T cell repertoires in COVID-19 (dated by TCRdb to 2020 to 2021). About the study as a whole: The collaborator samples originated in the United States, Italy and Spain and spanned the acute and convalescent phases of COVID-19. The prospective study material was composed of cDNA or gDNA derived from T cells, B-cell-depleted T cells, or PBMCs. Deeply sampled blood TCRbeta repertoires from subjects exposed to, actively infected with, or recovered from COVID-19 were included in the dataset. The repertoires were released in a freely available public database meant as a resource for research on the immune response to SARS-CoV-2. The samples were drawn from the first 160 participants of the ongoing ImmuneRACE study and from more than 1,000 subjects provided by 6 global collaborators. Sample metadata almost always included a de-identified subject ID, COVID-19 status, age in years and sex. Where available, HLA class I and class II types were taken from metadata supplied by the sample provider and were not determined by assay-based typing. Overall study outcomes, separate from this receptor: The amount of clinical and demographic metadata varied by source and participant and was provided uncurated.

The CDR3 has 13 amino acids, counting the end cysteine and phenylalanine. Here the CDR3 DNA is all that survives: 39 bases in frame from base 1. V is clipped by 0 bases and J by 0 bases, and the sequence between their germline boundaries is 2 bases long. From the germline V gene, CDR1 is SGHAT and CDR2 is FQNNGV. Worth noting for this clone: Its antigen remains unidentified. No much larger clone is present one base from it, and per-base qualities are unavailable.

The immunoSEQ Assay, a bias-controlled multiplex PCR, was used to amplify TCRbeta CDR3 regions from genomic DNA. The study's processing was this. The number of nucleated cells in each sample was estimated from the amplification of reference gene primers within the assay. To quantify the absolute abundance of each unique TCRbeta CDR3 rearrangement, sequence reads were collapsed and filtered. For each sample, productive Simpson clonality was calculated by taking the square root of Simpson's diversity index across productive rearrangements. The table comes from immuneACCESS by way of TCRdb, which keeps in-frame sequences with V and J called. Part of the clones is missing from these tables; in studies checked, under half for an unresolved V gene and the rest for unknown reasons. That table furnishes V, J and clone size, whereas the DNA furnished D and trimming. This sample lists under 200,000 clones; around nine tenths were detected once. Of the sample, 20% to 25% is held by the ten largest clones.

Whole blood was collected in K2EDTA tubes by collaborating institutions according to the institutions' own protocols. For TCRbeta analysis, collaborators shipped samples as frozen whole blood, isolated PBMCs, or DNA extracted from either of those sample types. This TCR was sampled from a man in his sixties with active or convalescent COVID-19. Specimen: peripheral blood. This chain is built from TRBV11-2 and TRBJ1-1, with the identity of the D gene unclear. The DNA reads TGTGCCAGCAGCTTAGATATGAACACTGAAGCTTTCTTT. This yields the protein CASSLDMNTEAFF.